This T cell receptor (beta chain) is drawn from a study of metastatic and nonmetastatic thyroid tumors. Study summary: Samples came from malignant and benign thyroid patients, and repertoires were compared across blood and tumor or nodule tissue. Study results and limitations: TCR beta diversity was reportedly significantly higher in malignant thyroid tumors than benign nodules, in blood and tumor.

No treatment of any kind had been given to any patient before thyroid surgery. Germline lookup yields CDR1 MNHNS and CDR2 SASEGT. The V end lost 3 bases, the J end lost 3 bases, and 15 bases lay between the germline ends. The CDR3 runs 15 residues. As originally analysed: Variation in CDR3 across clinicopathological groups served as the basis for constructing a distant-metastasis classifier in papillary thyroid cancer. TCRdb reanalyzed the PCR reads with MiXCR. These V and J calls derive from TCRdb rather than the authors' analysis. Of roughly 20,000 clones listed, roughly a third are singletons. Comment on this clone: What it recognizes is unknown.

Sequenced: tumor tissue. The chain has TRBV6-1 and TRBJ2-7; a weak D match, TRBD2 (6 bases). This sequence was found in a female donor with papillary thyroid cancer or a benign thyroid nodule (not recorded which). Some clones in this sample may be carry-over from other donors' samples. CDR3 in DNA: TGTGCCAGCAGTGATTCCACGGCCGGGAGCTACGAGCAGTACTTC. Amino acids: CASSDSTAGSYEQYF.